Following are 32 T cell receptor beta chains from one sample sequenced in a study of vaccination effects on CD4 cells after COVID-19. Clones were read by immunoSEQ multiplex PCR, and TCRdb kept only the in-frame ones, dropping some. The table includes tens of thousands of clones, about 80% detected once. No antigen has been identified for these receptors. Sequencing in the ViraFEST assay came after antigen-specific CD4+ T cells had been expanded with viral peptide pools, which were used to stimulate PBMC. Culture proceeded for more than 8 days, and CD4+ T cells were then isolated. Either the mRNA-1273 or the BNT162b2 vaccine was given to participants as two doses. The material was CD4+ T cells from PBMCs cultured with HCoV-229E spike peptides, obtained after COVID-19 vaccination. The receptors here all came from a human donor who received a COVID-19 vaccine.

This clone was found a few times. The chain joins TRBV19 to TRBJ2-5; no clear D gene. Per the germline V gene, CDR1 is LNHDA and CDR2 is SQIVND (reference sequence). The CDR3 has 13 amino acids. V was clipped by 3 bases and J by 5 bases, with 10 bases between them. In nucleotides, the CDR3 is TGTGCCAGTAGTATCGCCCCCCCCGAGACCCAGTACTTC. The encoded protein is CASSIAPPETQYF.

By frequency in the sample, this clone is large. The V call is TRBV19, the J call TRBJ1-3, with D tentatively TRBD1 (5 bases). Germline V lookup: CDR1 LNHDA, CDR2 SQIVND (reference sequence). Trimming removed 10 bases at V and 7 bases at J, with 17 bases between. This CDR3 region has 13 residues. The DNA for the CDR3 is TGTGCCACCCAGGGTCGGGGGAGGAACACCATATATTTT. It yields the protein CATQGRGRNTIYF. Combining the CDR3 with reference TRBV19 and TRBJ1-3 gives the whole variable domain DGGITQSPKYLFRKEGQNVTLSCEQNLNHDAMYWYRQDPGQGLRLIYYSQIVNDFQKGDIAEGYSVSREKKESFPLTVTSAQKNPTAFYLCATQGRGRNTIYFGEGSWLTVV.

The chain uses TRBV5-1 and TRBJ1-2; TRBD1 matches 8 bases. Per germline, CDR1 SGHRS and CDR2 YFSETQ. Trimming took 4 bases from V and 4 from J; bases not matched to a gene: 12. The CDR3 spans 16 residues. Here the CDR3 DNA reads TGCGCCAGCAGCGCCGGGACAGGAGGGACACTCTATGGCTACACCTTC. Residues: CASSAGTGGTLYGYTF.

The CDR3 nucleotides are TGTGCCAGCTCACCCGCGGGACCGGGGAACACCGGGGAGCTGTTTTTT. Its protein is CASSPAGPGNTGELFF. The chain has TRBV18 and TRBJ2-2; D might be TRBD2 (6 bases). This CDR3 is 16 amino acids long. The V gene lost 3 bases and the J gene lost 1 base, with 12 bases spanning the gap. The germline V gene encodes CDR1 KGHSH and CDR2 LQKENI.

The chain uses TRBV18 and TRBJ1-1; D gene uncertain. The germline CDR1 and CDR2 sequences are KGHSH and LQKENI. The CDR3 sequence is 13 residues long. Between the trimmed V and J ends, which lost 5 bases and 1 base, there was a span of 8 bases. The CDR3 spells CASSVTPNTEAFF. The CDR3 DNA reads TGTGCCAGCTCAGTTACCCCGAACACTGAAGCTTTCTTT.

The chain carries TRBV18 and TRBJ1-1; TRBD1 aligns across 7 bases. Germline CDR1 and CDR2: KGHSH and LQKENI. V shed 4 bases, J shed 5 bases, and the junction held 7 bases outside the gene matches. The CDR3 has 14 residues. As DNA, the CDR3 is TGTGCCAGCTCACAATTACAGGGGTGGACTGAAGCTTTCTTT. It codes for CASSQLQGWTEAFF. Full variable domain (outside the CDR3, taken from reference TRBV18 and TRBJ1-1): NAGVMQNPRHLVRRRGQEARLRCSPMKGHSHVYWYRQLPEEGLKFMVYLQKENIIDESGMPKERFSAEFPKEGPSILRIQQVVRGDSAAYFCASSQLQGWTEAFFGQGTRLTVV.

This chain connects TRBV10-2 to TRBJ1-2, with 9 positions matching TRBD1. The CDR3 spans 14 residues. In germline, CDR1 is WSHSY, CDR2 SAAADI. V gave up 7 bases and J gave up 8 bases; unmatched junction bases: 11. The CDR3 reads CASTQGQGVRGYTF. The DNA of the CDR3 is TGCGCCAGCACCCAGGGACAGGGAGTACGAGGCTACACCTTC.

This rearrangement joins TRBV15 to TRBJ1-1; 7 bases map to TRBD1. This CDR3 is built from 16 residues. Looked up from germline, CDR1 is LNHNV and CDR2 is YYDKDF (reference sequence). V dropped 1 base and J dropped 0; count of bases not matched to a gene: 5. The CDR3 DNA sequence: TGTGCCACCAGCAGAGGGACAGGCACGGTGAACACTGAAGCTTTCTTT. This gives the protein CATSRGTGTVNTEAFF.

This chain uses TRBV28 with TRBJ2-7, with D unclear. This CDR3 has 12 residues. The V end was cut by 4 bases, the J end by 2 bases, with 6 bases between. Per germline, CDR1 MDHEN and CDR2 SYDVKM. The CDR3: CASSSNTYEQYV. In nucleotides, the CDR3 is TGTGCCAGCAGTTCCAATACCTACGAGCAGTACGTC.

The rearrangement uses TRBV27 and TRBJ1-4; D gene uncertain. There are 14 residues in the CDR3. Trimming left V 2 bases short and J 7 bases short, with 11 bases between. Germline V lookup: CDR1 MNHEY, CDR2 SMNVEV (reference sequence). CDR3 region: CASSLGGGSEKLFF. In DNA, the CDR3 is TGTGCCAGCAGTTTAGGAGGAGGGAGTGAAAAACTGTTTTTT.

The rearrangement links TRBV4-1 to TRBJ1-2, with 8 bases matching TRBD1. Germline lookup yields CDR1 MGHRA and CDR2 YSYEKL. J gave up 3 bases and V 4 bases, and 7 bases lay outside the gene matches. The CDR3 spans 15 residues. The chain's CDR3 is CASSRPTGADYGYTF. The CDR3 DNA follows: TGCGCCAGCAGCCGCCCGACAGGGGCCGACTATGGCTACACCTTC.

The chain couples TRBV19 to TRBJ1-6, with D tentatively TRBD1 (5 bases). The CDR3 runs 19 residues. Germline CDR1 is LNHDA and CDR2 is SQIVND (reference sequence). V was trimmed by 3 bases and J by 0 bases, leaving 18 bases between them. As DNA, the CDR3 is TGTGCCAGTAGTATGAGGCCGGGACGGTCGAGCTCCTATAATTCACCCCTCCACTTT. It yields the protein CASSMRPGRSSSYNSPLHF.

The chain has TRBV5-1 and TRBJ1-1; D uncertain. The CDR3 loop spans 13 amino acids. V was pared by 4 bases and J by 1 base, with 8 bases between. Germline lookup yields CDR1 SGHRS and CDR2 YFSETQ. In DNA form, the CDR3 reads TGCGCCAGCAGCACACAGACGAACACTGAAGCTTTCTTT. Its protein product is CASSTQTNTEAFF.

V is TRBV27 and J is TRBJ2-5; the D gene is possibly TRBD1 (6 bases). The germline gives CDR1 MNHEY, CDR2 SMNVEV (reference sequence). There are 14 residues in the CDR3. V gave up 5 bases and J gave up 2 bases, with 12 bases separating them. CDR3 in amino acids: CASSPLDRQETQYF. The CDR3 bases are TGTGCCAGCAGTCCCCTGGACAGACAAGAGACCCAGTACTTC.

Only one count was recorded for this clone. The chain recombines TRBV19 with TRBJ1-3; D call uncertain. The CDR3 has 14 residues. Trimming stripped 3 bases from V and 4 bases from J, with 10 bases between. The germline CDR1 and CDR2 sequences are LNHDA and SQIVND (reference sequence). CDR3 loop: CASSIGYSGNTIYF. CDR3 DNA: TGTGCCAGTAGTATCGGGTATTCAGGAAACACCATATATTTT.

The CDR3 nucleotides are TGTGCCAGCAGGAACAGTTTTCAGCCCCAGCATTTT. This codes for CASRNSFQPQHF. The gene calls are TRBV2 and TRBJ1-5; D unclear. The CDR3 length is 12 residues. Between the trimmed V and J ends, which lost 6 bases and 6 bases, there was a span of 9 bases. The germline CDR1 and CDR2 sequences are SNHLY and FYNNEI.

V usage is TRBV9 and J usage is TRBJ1-1; 8 positions agree with TRBD1. The junction had 5 bases not matched to a gene; V was cut back by 3 bases and J by 4 bases. CDR1 and CDR2 (germline): SGDLS, YYNGEE. This CDR3 spans 14 amino acids. In nucleotides, the CDR3 is TGTGCCAGCAGCGCGAGACAGGGGCTCACTGAAGCTTTCTTT. This encodes CASSARQGLTEAFF.

The chain has TRBV30 and TRBJ1-2; D ambiguous. The CDR3 spans 14 residues. V lost 5 bases, J lost 4 bases, and 17 bases lay in between. Germline lookup yields CDR1 GTSNPN and CDR2 SVGIG (reference sequence). CDR3 region: CAWGISPTVYGYTF. The DNA of the CDR3 is TGTGCCTGGGGTATTTCGCCGACCGTCTATGGCTACACCTTC.

This clone came up once. The V gene is TRBV25-1, the J gene TRBJ1-4; D is ambiguous. The CDR3 extends over 13 amino acids. V was trimmed by 5 bases and J by 8 bases, leaving 12 bases between them. Germline V gene data show CDR1 as MGHDK and CDR2 as SYGVNS. The CDR3 DNA is TGTGCCAGCAGTTTGAATCAAGGAGAAAAACTGTTTTTT. The encoded protein is CASSLNQGEKLFF.

The V gene is TRBV5-1, the J gene TRBJ2-1; D may be TRBD2 (6 bases). This CDR3 spans 13 amino acids. Germline-derived CDR1 and CDR2 are SGHRS and YFSETQ. The V gene lost 2 bases and the J gene lost 10 bases, with 13 bases spanning the gap. As DNA, the CDR3 is TGCGCCAGCAGCTTCCCGGGGGACTCGGAGCAGTTCTTC. This gives the protein CASSFPGDSEQFF.

The chain couples TRBV13 to TRBJ1-2; tentative D call: TRBD1 (5 bases). CDR3 length equals 13 residues. The ends were cut back, 2 bases at V and 2 bases at J, with 6 bases in the middle. CDR1 is PRHDT and CDR2 is FYEKMQ in the germline V gene (reference sequence). Written as DNA, the CDR3 is TGTGCCAGCAGCTTACCAGGGAACTATGGCTACACCTTC. Translating gives CASSLPGNYGYTF. Supplemented by reference TRBV13 and TRBJ1-2, the full variable domain reads AAGVIQSPRHLIKEKRETATLKCYPIPRHDTVYWYQQGPGQDPQFLISFYEKMQSDKGSIPDRFSAQQFSDYHSELNMSSLELGDSALYFCASSLPGNYGYTFGSGTRLTVV.

This CDR3 reads CAWSNAVAYNEQFF. CDR3 nucleotides: TGTGCCTGGAGTAACGCGGTGGCCTACAATGAGCAGTTCTTC. The chain has TRBV30 and TRBJ2-1; no clear D gene. The CDR3 length is 14 residues. CDR1 GTSNPN and CDR2 SVGIG come from the germline V gene (reference sequence). V lost 2 bases to trimming and J lost 2 bases, with 10 bases between them.

J is TRBJ1-1 and V is TRBV30; D remains unclear. The CDR3 extends over 15 amino acids. Per germline, CDR1 GTSNPN and CDR2 SVGIG (reference sequence). Trimming pared 5 bases from V and 0 bases from J, leaving 16 bases between. The CDR3 reads CAWDGRIGLNTEAFF. CDR3 nucleotides: TGTGCCTGGGATGGGCGCATTGGTCTGAACACTGAAGCTTTCTTT.

This chain connects TRBV5-6 to TRBJ1-5, with TRBD1 identical over 10 bases. This CDR3 comprises 17 residues. With 2 bases clipped from V and 0 bases from J, the junction kept 5 bases outside the gene matches. CDR1 and CDR2 (germline): SGHDT, YYEEEE. The chain's CDR3 is CASSLRTGGYSNQPQHF. The CDR3 DNA reads as TGTGCCAGCAGCTTAAGGACAGGGGGATATAGCAATCAGCCCCAGCATTTT.

The chain joins TRBV13 to TRBJ2-7, with TRBD1 identical over 8 bases. Unmatched junction bases numbered 6, after V lost 5 bases and J lost 6 bases. Germline V gene lookup returns CDR1 PRHDT and CDR2 FYEKMQ (reference sequence). This CDR3 is built from 13 residues. The chain's CDR3 is CASSRNTGGEQYV. In nucleotides, the CDR3 is TGTGCCAGCAGCCGTAATACAGGGGGCGAGCAGTACGTC.

V and J are TRBV5-1 and TRBJ2-5, with 12 bases aligning to TRBD1. The CDR3 loop spans 18 amino acids. The germline CDR1 and CDR2 sequences are SGHRS and YFSETQ. After removal of 3 bases from V and 4 bases from J, the junction contained 13 bases not matched to a gene. CDR3 sequence (DNA): TGCGCCAGCAGCTCCCTACCCGGGACAGGGGGCTTCGGAGAGACCCAGTACTTC. Translated: CASSSLPGTGGFGETQYF.

Here the CDR3 reads CASSPGTGLEGYTF. Written as DNA, the CDR3 is TGTGCCAGCAGCCCTGGGACAGGGTTAGAAGGCTACACCTTC. The rearrangement uses TRBV28 and TRBJ1-2, with 9 bases matching TRBD1. The CDR3 has 14 residues. CDR1 is MDHEN, CDR2 SYDVKM, per germline. V gave up 6 bases and J gave up 8 bases; unmatched junction bases: 10.

This sequence joins TRBV19 and TRBJ1-4, with no clear D. The CDR3 runs 14 residues. Trimming pared 9 bases from V and 0 bases from J, leaving 11 bases between. Germline CDR1 and CDR2: LNHDA and SQIVND (reference sequence). The CDR3 DNA follows: TGTGCCAGCCGGGCCACGTCAACTAATGAAAAACTGTTTTTT. This encodes CASRATSTNEKLFF.

This clone was picked up a small number of times. The chain has TRBV19 and TRBJ1-5, with D possibly TRBD1 on 5 matching bases. CDR1 is LNHDA and CDR2 is SQIVND in the germline V gene (reference sequence). CDR3 length: 15 amino acids. The V and J ends lost 3 bases and 4 bases respectively, with 13 bases between them. CDR3 residues: CASSMGPYANQPQHF. The CDR3 nucleotides read TGTGCCAGTAGTATGGGACCGTATGCGAATCAGCCCCAGCATTTT.

The CDR3 reads CASSLGQRLNTGELFF. CDR3 nucleotides: TGTGCCAGCAGCTTAGGGCAGAGACTGAACACCGGGGAGCTGTTTTTT. The chain employs TRBV13 and TRBJ2-2; the D is unclear. V dropped 0 bases and J dropped 1 base, with 9 bases sitting between them. The length of the CDR3 is 16 residues. The germline V gene has CDR1 PRHDT and CDR2 FYEKMQ (reference sequence).

The J gene is TRBJ2-2, the V gene TRBV18; unclear D gene. V lost 2 bases and J 4 bases, leaving 14 bases between the germline ends. The CDR3 is 16 residues long. Germline V gives CDR1 KGHSH, CDR2 LQKENI. CDR3 nucleotides: TGTGCCAGCTCACCAGACTGGGTAAAACGCACCGGGGAGCTGTTTTTT. Translated, it gives CASSPDWVKRTGELFF.

The V call is TRBV18, the J call TRBJ1-4; D is perhaps TRBD1 (5 bases). The CDR3 runs 14 residues. V shed 6 bases and J shed 8 bases, with 16 bases lying between them. The germline CDR1 and CDR2 sequences are KGHSH and LQKENI. CDR3 nucleotides: TGTGCCAGCTCTAGATCCTTCGAGGGGGAAAAACTGTTTTTT. Its translation is CASSRSFEGEKLFF.